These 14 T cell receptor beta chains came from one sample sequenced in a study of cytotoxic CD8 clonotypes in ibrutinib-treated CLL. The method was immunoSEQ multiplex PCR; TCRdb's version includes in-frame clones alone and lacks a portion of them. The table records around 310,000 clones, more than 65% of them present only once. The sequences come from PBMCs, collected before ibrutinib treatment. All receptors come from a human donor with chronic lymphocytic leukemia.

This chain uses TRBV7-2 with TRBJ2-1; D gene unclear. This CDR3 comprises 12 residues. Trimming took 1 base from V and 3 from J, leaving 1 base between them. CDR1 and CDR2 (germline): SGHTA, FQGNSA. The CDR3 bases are TGTGCCAGCAGCTTAGACTACAATGAGCAGTTCTTC. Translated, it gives CASSLDYNEQFF.

As DNA, the CDR3 is TGTGCCAGCAGCCCCGAGCGGGAGGGCCGTTTGGAGACCCAGTACTTC. Protein: CASSPEREGRLETQYF. V usage is TRBV11-1 and J usage is TRBJ2-5, with 10 nucleotides matching TRBD2. Germline assignment: CDR1 SGHAT and CDR2 FQDESV (reference sequence). This CDR3 is 16 amino acids long. Losses at the gene ends were 5 bases for V and 5 bases for J; bases not matched to a gene: 11.

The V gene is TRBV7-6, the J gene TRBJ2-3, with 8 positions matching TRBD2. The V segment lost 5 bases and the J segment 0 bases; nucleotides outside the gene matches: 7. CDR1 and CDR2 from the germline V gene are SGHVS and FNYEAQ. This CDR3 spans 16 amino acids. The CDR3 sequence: CASSPRIAGSTDTQYF. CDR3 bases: TGTGCCAGCAGCCCGAGGATAGCGGGGAGCACAGATACGCAGTATTTT.

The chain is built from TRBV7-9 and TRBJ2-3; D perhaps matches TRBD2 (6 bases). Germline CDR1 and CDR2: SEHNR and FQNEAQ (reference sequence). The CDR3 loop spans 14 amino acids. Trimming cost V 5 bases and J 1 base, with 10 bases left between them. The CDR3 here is CASSPLARTDTQYF. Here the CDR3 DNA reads TGTGCCAGCAGCCCCCTAGCGCGCACAGATACGCAGTATTTT.

CDR3 protein: CASSLFRNTEAFF. For the CDR3, the DNA is TGTGCCAGCAGTTTGTTTCGGAACACTGAAGCTTTCTTT. This sequence joins TRBV27 and TRBJ1-1, with D hard to call. Germline CDR1 and CDR2: MNHEY and SMNVEV (reference sequence). V was trimmed by 3 bases and J by 1 base, leaving 6 bases between them. The CDR3 has 13 residues.

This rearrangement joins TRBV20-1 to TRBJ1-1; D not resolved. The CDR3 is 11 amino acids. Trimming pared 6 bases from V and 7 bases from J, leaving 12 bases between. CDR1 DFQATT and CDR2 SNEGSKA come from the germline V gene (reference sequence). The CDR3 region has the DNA TGCAGTGCCCGGGTTTTAAATGAAGCTTTCTTT. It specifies CSARVLNEAFF.

CDR3 nucleotide sequence: TGTGCCAGCAGCCAAGTGACAGGACCGTCTGGAAACACCATATATTTT. This gives the protein CASSQVTGPSGNTIYF. The chain joins TRBV4-2 to TRBJ1-3, with TRBD1 as a possible D gene (6 bases). CDR1 and CDR2 (germline): LGHNA, YNFKEQ. V was cut by 1 base and J by 1 base, with 11 bases left in between. CDR3 length: 16 residues.

The CDR3 protein is CASSRSPDSGNTIYF. The CDR3 bases are TGTGCCAGCAGCCGCTCCCCAGATTCTGGAAACACCATATATTTT. This chain uses TRBV7-9 with TRBJ1-3, with D unresolved. The CDR3 consists of 15 residues. V was shortened by 5 bases and J by 1 base, with 12 bases between the two germline ends. Germline V gene data show CDR1 as SEHNR and CDR2 as FQNEAQ (reference sequence).

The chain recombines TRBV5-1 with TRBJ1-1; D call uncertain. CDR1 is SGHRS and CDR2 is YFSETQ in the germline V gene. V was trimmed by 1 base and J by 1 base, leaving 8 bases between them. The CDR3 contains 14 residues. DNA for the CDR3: TGCGCCAGCAGCTTGTCGGCAGGGAACACTGAAGCTTTCTTT. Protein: CASSLSAGNTEAFF.

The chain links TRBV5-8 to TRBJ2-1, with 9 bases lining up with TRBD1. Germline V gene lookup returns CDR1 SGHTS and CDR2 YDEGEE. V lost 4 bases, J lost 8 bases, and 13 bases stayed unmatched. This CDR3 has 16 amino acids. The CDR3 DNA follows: TGTGCCAGCAGCACCAGGACAGGGGCTAATGTATATGAGCAGTTCTTC. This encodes CASSTRTGANVYEQFF.

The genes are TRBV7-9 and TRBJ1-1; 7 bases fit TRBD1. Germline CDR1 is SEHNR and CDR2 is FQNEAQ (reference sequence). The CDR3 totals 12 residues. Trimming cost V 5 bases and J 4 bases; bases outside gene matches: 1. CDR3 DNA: TGTGCCAGCAGCCGGACAGGCACTGAAGCTTTCTTT. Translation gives CASSRTGTEAFF.

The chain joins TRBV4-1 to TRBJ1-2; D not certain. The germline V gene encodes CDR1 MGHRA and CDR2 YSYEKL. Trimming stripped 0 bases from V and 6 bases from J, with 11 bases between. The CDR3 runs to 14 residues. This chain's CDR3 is CASSQDRVLHGYTF. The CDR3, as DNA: TGCGCCAGCAGCCAAGACCGGGTTTTACATGGCTACACCTTC.

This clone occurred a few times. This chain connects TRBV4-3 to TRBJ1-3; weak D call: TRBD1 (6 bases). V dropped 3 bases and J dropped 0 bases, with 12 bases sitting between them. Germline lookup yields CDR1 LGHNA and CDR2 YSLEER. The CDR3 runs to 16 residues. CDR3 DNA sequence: TGCGCCAGCAGCCATGCAGGGACAAGCTCTGGAAACACCATATATTTT. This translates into CASSHAGTSSGNTIYF.

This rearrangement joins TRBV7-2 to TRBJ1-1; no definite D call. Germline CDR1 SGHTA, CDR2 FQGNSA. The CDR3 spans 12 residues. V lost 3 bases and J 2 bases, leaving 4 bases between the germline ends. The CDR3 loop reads CASSFLNTEAFF. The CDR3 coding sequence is TGTGCCAGCAGCTTCCTAAACACTGAAGCTTTCTTT.